The 14 T cell receptor beta chains presented below share a single source sample, sequenced in a study of shared clonotypes between healthy human individuals. Generated by immunoSEQ multiplex PCR, the TCRdb table keeps only in-frame clones and is missing some. The repertoire holds about 640,000 clones, about 78% seen once, with approximately 2% in the top ten. The sequenced material came from memory CD4+ T cells sorted from blood. Subset in this sample: CD45RA-negative fraction. The receptors come from a woman in her twenties or thirties in good health.

This clone was seen a few times. Other DNA sequences in this specimen translate into the identical CDR3. The rearrangement uses TRBV2 and TRBJ2-7; D not certain. Germline loops: CDR1 SNHLY, CDR2 FYNNEI. The CDR3 covers 11 residues. V was cut by 4 bases and J by 7 bases, with 8 bases left in between. CDR3 amino acids: CASSVHYEQYF. DNA for the CDR3: TGTGCCAGCAGTGTCCATTATGAGCAGTACTTC. Full variable domain (outside the CDR3, taken from reference TRBV2 and TRBJ2-7): EPEVTQTPSHQVTQMGQEVILRCVPISNHLYFYWYRQILGQKVEFLVSFYNNEISEKSEIFDDQFSVERPDGSNFTLKIRSTKLEDSAMYFCASSVHYEQYFGPGTRLTVT.

The gene calls are TRBV5-1 and TRBJ1-2; a weak D match, TRBD1 (5 bases). This CDR3 has 16 residues. V was pared by 0 bases and J by 0 bases, with 12 bases between. CDR1 and CDR2 from the germline V gene are SGHRS and YFSETQ. The CDR3 DNA reads TGCGCCAGCAGCTTGGACGGACAAGTAACTAACTATGGCTACACCTTC. Protein sequence: CASSLDGQVTNYGYTF.

The chain is built from TRBV5-1 and TRBJ2-5, with D tentatively TRBD2 (6 bases). V was trimmed by 5 bases and J by 3 bases, leaving 20 bases between them. There are 16 residues in the CDR3. From germline, CDR1 is SGHRS and CDR2 YFSETQ. The DNA for the CDR3 is TGCGCCAGCAGTGCTGCGGGGTGGTCAGGTGAAGAGACCCAGTACTTC. This sequence encodes CASSAAGWSGEETQYF. Full variable domain (outside the CDR3, taken from reference TRBV5-1 and TRBJ2-5): KAGVTQTPRYLIKTRGQQVTLSCSPISGHRSVSWYQQTPGQGLQFLFEYFSETQRNKGNFPGRFSGRQFSNSRSEMNVSTLELGDSALYLCASSAAGWSGEETQYFGPGTRLLVL.

This clone appeared a single time. The chain links TRBV5-1 to TRBJ2-1; 10 positions agree with TRBD2. This CDR3 has 15 amino acids. J gave up 2 bases and V 7 bases, and 6 bases lay outside the gene matches. Germline V gene sequence: CDR1 SGHRS, CDR2 YFSETQ. As DNA, the CDR3 is TGCGCCAGCCGACTAGCGGGTTTCACCTACAATGAGCAGTTCTTC. This encodes CASRLAGFTYNEQFF.

A remark on this clone: This sample also contains other DNA sequences that code for the same CDR3. The chain links TRBV4-1 to TRBJ2-6; D is ambiguous. Looked up from germline, CDR1 is MGHRA and CDR2 is YSYEKL. The CDR3 has 16 residues. V lost 1 base and J lost 1, with 8 bases in between. CDR3 nucleotides: TGCGCCAGCAGCCAAGGACACTCGTCTGGGGCCAACGTCCTGACTTTC. It encodes CASSQGHSSGANVLTF.

The chain carries TRBV7-2 and TRBJ2-7; TRBD1 is a possible D gene (6 bases). The V and J ends lost 4 bases and 6 bases respectively, with 13 bases between them. Germline-derived CDR1 and CDR2 are SGHTA and FQGNSA. This CDR3 has 13 amino acids. CDR3 bases: TGTGCCAGCAGCTCGTACAGGGAAGCCGAGCAGTACTTC. Its translation: CASSSYREAEQYF.

The chain combines TRBV2 with TRBJ2-1; TRBD1 aligns across 7 bases. The CDR3 runs to 18 residues. J was trimmed by 0 bases and V by 4 bases; bases with no gene match: 12. Germline V gene sequence: CDR1 SNHLY, CDR2 FYNNEI. CDR3 nucleotide sequence: TGTGCCAGCAGTGTCCCCCCGGGACAGAGTAACTCCTACAATGAGCAGTTCTTC. Amino acids: CASSVPPGQSNSYNEQFF.

This clone showed up just once. The rearrangement joins TRBV6-1 to TRBJ2-5, with 13 bases fitting TRBD2. The V gene's germline CDR1 is MNHNS and CDR2 SASEGT. CDR3 length: 18 amino acids. Trimming removed 4 bases from V and 3 bases from J; junction bases left unmatched: 11. The CDR3 nucleotides are TGTGCCAGCAGTGCACTAGCGGGAGGGGTTCGAGGGAAAGAGACCCAGTACTTC. The encoded protein is CASSALAGGVRGKETQYF.

As for this clone: A read error is the likely source, as a far larger clone sits one nucleotide away. The J gene is TRBJ2-3, the V gene TRBV28; the D is unclear. CDR3 size: 12 residues. The ends were cut back, 5 bases at V and 2 bases at J, with 5 bases in the middle. CDR1 is MDHEN, CDR2 SYDVKM, per germline. The CDR3 bases are TGTGCCAGCAGTCCCTACACAGATACGCAGTATTTT. Protein sequence: CASSPYTDTQYF.

Only one count was recorded for this clone. The chain has TRBV5-1 and TRBJ1-5; the D is unclear. Deletions cut 6 bases from V and 4 bases from J, with 11 bases between. CDR1 SGHRS and CDR2 YFSETQ come from the germline V gene. The CDR3 totals 13 residues. Written as DNA, the CDR3 is TGCGCCAGCATGGTTGGGCAAAATCAGCCCCAGCATTTT. Its protein is CASMVGQNQPQHF.

V usage is TRBV28 and J usage is TRBJ2-1; 12 nucleotides match TRBD2. Germline V gives CDR1 MDHEN, CDR2 SYDVKM. J lost 9 bases, V lost 6 bases, and 18 bases had no gene match. This CDR3 has 18 amino acids. CDR3 protein: CASSSARLAGGPSSEQFF. The CDR3 region has the DNA TGTGCCAGCAGCTCAGCGCGCCTAGCGGGAGGGCCTTCCAGTGAGCAGTTCTTC.

Ten or more counts support this clone. This CDR3 reads CASSPPQSDTQYF. CDR3 bases: TGTGCCAGCAGCCCACCACAGTCCGATACGCAGTATTTT. The genes are TRBV11-2 and TRBJ2-3; D remains unclear. CDR3 length: 13 residues. V lost 5 bases, J lost 6 bases, and 12 bases lay in between. Germline V CDR1 and CDR2: SGHAT, FQNNGV.

This clone was seen just once. The genes are TRBV4-1 and TRBJ2-1; D is perhaps TRBD1 or TRBD2 (5 bases each). Germline V gives CDR1 MGHRA, CDR2 YSYEKL. CDR3 length equals 14 residues. The ends were cut back, 3 bases at V and 3 bases at J, with 9 bases in the middle. In DNA, the CDR3 is TGCGCCAGCAGCCATGGGACCCACTACAATGAGCAGTTCTTC. The encoded protein is CASSHGTHYNEQFF.

This chain connects TRBV18 to TRBJ2-1; D gene uncertain. The germline V gene has CDR1 KGHSH and CDR2 LQKENI. The CDR3 runs to 13 residues. Trimming removed 4 bases at V and 9 bases at J, with 13 bases between. The CDR3 sequence is CASSQVEASEQFF. CDR3 nucleotide sequence: TGTGCCAGCTCACAAGTTGAAGCGTCTGAGCAGTTCTTC. Full variable domain (remainder filled in from reference TRBV18 and TRBJ2-1): NAGVMQNPRHLVRRRGQEARLRCSPMKGHSHVYWYRQLPEEGLKFMVYLQKENIIDESGMPKERFSAEFPKEGPSILRIQQVVRGDSAAYFCASSQVEASEQFFGPGTRLTVL.